The next 23 T cell receptor beta chains were all read from a single sample in a study of control samples from healthy donors and cancer patients. Sequencing was performed with immunoSEQ multiplex PCR; in TCRdb, only in-frame clones are kept and a portion is missing. In the table there are roughly 130,000 clones, 80% to 95% of which are singletons. Sequencing was carried out using blood. Source of these receptors: a man aged 18 to 29 in good health.

The rearrangement uses TRBV20-1 and TRBJ1-5; TRBD1 matches 9 bases. CDR3 size: 14 residues. V shed 3 bases, J shed 5 bases, and the junction held 5 bases outside the gene matches. Germline CDR1 is DFQATT and CDR2 is SNEGSKA (reference sequence). For the CDR3, the DNA is TGCAGTGCTAGTGAACAGGGGGCCGATCAGCCCCAGCATTTT. It encodes CSASEQGADQPQHF.

V and J are TRBV19 and TRBJ2-7, with TRBD1 identical over 11 bases. Germline V gives CDR1 LNHDA, CDR2 SQIVND (reference sequence). Germline trimming cut 3 bases from V and 4 bases from J; bases unmatched to any gene: 5. The CDR3 loop spans 15 amino acids. The CDR3 DNA reads as TGTGCCAGTAGTATTGGAGGGACAGGGGGTTACGAGCAGTACTTC. This sequence encodes CASSIGGTGGYEQYF.

The chain employs TRBV30 and TRBJ1-2; unclear D gene. CDR1 is GTSNPN and CDR2 is SVGIG in the germline V gene (reference sequence). The CDR3 length is 14 residues. The germline V and J ends were trimmed by 0 bases and 3 bases, with 11 bases remaining between them. CDR3 amino acids: CAWSVLAGDYGYTF. The CDR3 nucleotides read TGTGCCTGGAGTGTACTGGCGGGAGACTATGGCTACACCTTC.

The chain joins TRBV30 to TRBJ1-6; D might be TRBD1 (6 bases). This CDR3 has 15 residues. Trimming cost V 3 bases and J 6 bases, with 15 bases left between them. Germline assignment: CDR1 GTSNPN and CDR2 SVGIG (reference sequence). The CDR3 DNA follows: TGTGCCTGGAGGGCGGGGGGGGCAGGTAATTCACCCCTCCACTTT. This translates into CAWRAGGAGNSPLHF.

The chain links TRBV12-3 or TRBV12-4 to TRBJ1-6, with D unclear. Trimming pared 3 bases from V and 7 bases from J, leaving 7 bases between. This CDR3 region has 13 residues. CDR3 residues: CASSFFPNSPLHF. The CDR3 DNA reads TGTGCCAGCAGTTTCTTCCCAAATTCACCCCTCCACTTT.

The rearrangement links TRBV3-1 (or the pseudogene TRBV3-2) to TRBJ1-2; 10 bases fit TRBD1. Germline V gene sequence: CDR1 LGHDT, CDR2 YNNKEL (reference sequence). Trimming removed 1 base from V and 3 bases from J; junction bases left unmatched: 5. The CDR3 runs to 16 residues. CDR3 sequence reads: CASSQASGQGDYGYTF. The CDR3 nucleotides are TGTGCCAGCAGCCAAGCCTCCGGACAGGGGGACTATGGCTACACCTTC.

The CDR3: CAWSSRDRTNQPQHF. The CDR3 DNA sequence: TGTGCCTGGAGTTCCAGGGACAGGACTAATCAGCCCCAGCATTTT. The chain couples TRBV30 to TRBJ1-5; 8 nucleotides agree with TRBD1. J gave up 4 bases and V 2 bases, and 7 bases lay outside the gene matches. CDR1 and CDR2 (germline): GTSNPN, SVGIG (reference sequence). The CDR3 length is 15 residues.

V gene TRBV9 combines with J gene TRBJ1-5; D is uncertain. CDR3 length: 13 residues. Germline CDR1 is SGDLS and CDR2 is YYNGEE. Trimming shortened V by 4 bases and J by 7 bases, and 12 bases separated the two germline ends. CDR3 region: CASSPNSGQPQHF. As DNA, the CDR3 is TGTGCCAGCAGCCCAAACAGCGGGCAGCCCCAGCATTTT.

This clone has at least ten counts. The CDR3 coding sequence is TGTGCCTGGAGCCCTCTTTCTAGCGGGGGCCCCTACGAGCAGTACTTC. It yields the protein CAWSPLSSGGPYEQYF. This sequence joins TRBV30 and TRBJ2-7; the match to TRBD2 covers 10 bases. The germline V gene encodes CDR1 GTSNPN and CDR2 SVGIG (reference sequence). Trimming cost V 3 bases and J 2 bases; bases outside gene matches: 10. This CDR3 contains 16 residues.

The sample holds one count of this clone. The chain uses TRBV7-2 and TRBJ1-1, with D possibly matching TRBD1 (6 bases). Trimming took off 5 bases at V and 1 base at J, with 14 bases between the two ends. Per germline, CDR1 SGHTA and CDR2 FQGNSA. The CDR3 consists of 15 residues. This CDR3 is CASSAYRVENTEAFF. For the CDR3, the DNA is TGTGCCAGCAGCGCGTACAGGGTGGAGAACACTGAAGCTTTCTTT.

The chain employs TRBV15 and TRBJ2-3; 8 bases are a match to TRBD1. CDR1 and CDR2 (germline): LNHNV, YYDKDF (reference sequence). The CDR3 has 15 residues. V shed 2 bases, J shed 4 bases, and the junction held 5 bases outside the gene matches. This CDR3 reads CATSRYGQGADTQYF. The CDR3 DNA sequence: TGTGCCACCAGCAGATACGGACAGGGTGCAGATACGCAGTATTTT.

In this sample, this clone turned up once. The rearrangement uses TRBV7-2 and TRBJ2-7; the match to TRBD1 covers 7 bases. Germline-derived CDR1 and CDR2 are SGHTA and FQGNSA. CDR3 size: 14 residues. Losses at the gene ends were 5 bases for V and 0 bases for J; bases not matched to a gene: 4. CDR3 amino acids: CASSRQGNSYEQYF. CDR3 sequence (DNA): TGTGCCAGCAGCAGACAGGGAAACTCCTACGAGCAGTACTTC.

V is TRBV27 and J is TRBJ2-5, with 8 bases that match TRBD1. Trimming took 5 bases from V and 5 from J; bases not matched to a gene: 7. This CDR3 is 14 amino acids long. Germline V gene lookup returns CDR1 MNHEY and CDR2 SMNVEV (reference sequence). This CDR3 is CASSPTGVRETQYF. CDR3 nucleotide sequence: TGTGCCAGCAGTCCGACAGGGGTACGGGAGACCCAGTACTTC.

The chain has TRBV12-5 and TRBJ1-1; TRBD1 is a possible D gene (6 bases). The CDR3 sequence is 15 residues long. Trimming removed 1 base at V and 4 bases at J, with 13 bases between. CDR1 and CDR2 from the germline V gene are LGHNT and FRNRAP. CDR3 residues: CASGLAPQGSTEAFF. The CDR3 DNA reads as TGTGCTAGTGGTTTGGCCCCACAGGGTTCCACTGAAGCTTTCTTT. Combining the CDR3 with reference TRBV12-5 and TRBJ1-1 gives the whole variable domain DARVTQTPRHKVTEMGQEVTMRCQPILGHNTVFWYRQTMMQGLELLAYFRNRAPLDDSGMPKDRFSAEMPDATLATLKIQPSEPRDSAVYFCASGLAPQGSTEAFFGQGTRLTVV.

The CDR3 DNA reads as TGTGCCAGCAGTGAACCGGGACAGGAGGTTGAGCAGTTCTTC. Translation gives CASSEPGQEVEQFF. The chain couples TRBV2 to TRBJ2-1, with 8 bases that match TRBD1. The CDR3 extends over 14 amino acids. V dropped 2 bases and J dropped 9; count of bases not matched to a gene: 6. In germline, CDR1 is SNHLY, CDR2 FYNNEI.

In its sample, this clone was seen once. This chain uses TRBV27 with TRBJ1-5, with 8 nucleotides matching TRBD1. The CDR3 contains 14 residues. CDR1 is MNHEY, CDR2 SMNVEV, per germline (reference sequence). Trimming removed 6 bases from V and 6 bases from J; junction bases left unmatched: 7. This CDR3 is CASRMTGDGQPQHF. The CDR3 nucleotides read TGTGCCAGCAGAATGACAGGGGACGGTCAGCCCCAGCATTTT.

The rearrangement joins TRBV5-5 to TRBJ1-3; weak D call: TRBD1 (5 bases). Germline lookup yields CDR1 SGHKS and CDR2 YYEKEE (reference sequence). The CDR3 is 14 residues long. The ends were cut back, 6 bases at V and 4 bases at J, with 14 bases in the middle. The CDR3 region is CASNPGGTGNTIYF. The CDR3 nucleotides read TGTGCCAGCAACCCCGGGGGGACCGGAAACACCATATATTTT.

The genes are TRBV6-1 and TRBJ1-5; possible D gene TRBD1, 6 bases. The CDR3 is 16 residues long. V dropped 4 bases and J dropped 0 bases, with 13 bases sitting between them. In germline, CDR1 is MNHNS, CDR2 SASEGT. CDR3 loop: CASSAVEGDSNQPQHF. The CDR3 DNA reads as TGTGCCAGCAGTGCAGTGGAGGGGGATAGCAATCAGCCCCAGCATTTT.

There are a few counts of this clone. The chain links TRBV6-6 to TRBJ1-5; D might be TRBD1 (5 bases). Germline V gene sequence: CDR1 MNHNY, CDR2 SVGAGI (reference sequence). The CDR3 runs 15 residues. Trimming took 5 bases from V and 0 from J, leaving 11 bases between them. DNA of the CDR3: TGTGCCAGCAGTCGTACAGGTGATAGCAATCAGCCCCAGCATTTT. Translating it yields CASSRTGDSNQPQHF.

This rearrangement joins TRBV4-1 to TRBJ2-1; the D call may be TRBD1 or TRBD2 (7 bases each). V dropped 0 bases and J dropped 8 bases, with 20 bases sitting between them. The CDR3 totals 17 residues. CDR1 and CDR2 (germline): MGHRA, YSYEKL. The CDR3 coding sequence is TGCGCCAGCAGCCAAGAAAGGGGAGGGGGCTCAAGGGATGAGCAGTTCTTC. Translation gives CASSQERGGGSRDEQFF.

The chain carries TRBV9 and TRBJ1-1; D is undetermined. V was clipped by 0 bases and J by 1 base, with 7 bases between them. This CDR3 is built from 14 residues. Looked up from germline, CDR1 is SGDLS and CDR2 is YYNGEE. DNA of the CDR3: TGTGCCAGCAGCGTAGGGCCGGCGAACACTGAAGCTTTCTTT. It yields the protein CASSVGPANTEAFF. Full variable domain (rest looked up from reference TRBV9 and TRBJ1-1): DSGVTQTPKHLITATGQRVTLRCSPRSGDLSVYWYQQSLDQGLQFLIQYYNGEERAKGNILERFSAQQFPDLHSELNLSSLELGDSALYFCASSVGPANTEAFFGQGTRLTVV.

The chain is built from TRBV6-5 and TRBJ1-6; D is uncertain. CDR3 length equals 14 residues. V was trimmed by 7 bases and J by 0 bases, leaving 7 bases between them. Germline assignment: CDR1 MNHEY and CDR2 SVGAGI. The CDR3 loop is CASTRASYNSPLHF. The CDR3 DNA sequence: TGTGCCAGCACACGGGCCTCCTATAATTCACCCCTCCACTTT.

The CDR3 protein is CASSLSSQGNTEAFF. The DNA of the CDR3 is TGTGCCAGCAGTTTATCGAGTCAGGGAAACACTGAAGCTTTCTTT. The chain combines TRBV27 with TRBJ1-1; TRBD1 might be the D (5 bases). The CDR3 totals 15 residues. Germline CDR1 MNHEY, CDR2 SMNVEV (reference sequence). V dropped 0 bases and J dropped 2 bases, with 10 bases sitting between them.